Shown below are 22 T cell receptor beta chains from a single sample sequenced in a study of cytomegalovirus exposure and HLA in healthy donors. The PCR ran on 60 Vbeta and 13 Jbeta primers. Only in-frame clones appear in the TCRdb table, and some are missing; sequencing was by immunoSEQ multiplex PCR. The table includes 45,000 to 65,000 clones, 70% to 85% detected once. The sequencing input was PBMCs. The receptors originated from a man under 40 in good health and CMV-seronegative.

There are a few counts of this clone. The rearrangement uses TRBV10-3 and TRBJ1-1; 9 bases map to TRBD1. Germline V CDR1 and CDR2: ENHRY, SYGVKD. This CDR3 has 15 amino acids. V was pared by 2 bases and J by 2 bases, with 3 bases of the junction left unmatched. The CDR3 bases are TGTGCCATCAGTGAGCGGGGACAGGGAAACACTGAAGCTTTCTTT. This codes for CAISERGQGNTEAFF.

The chain links TRBV29-1 to TRBJ1-1; perhaps TRBD1 as D (6 bases). V lost 1 base and J 1 base, leaving 10 bases between the germline ends. The CDR3 runs to 14 residues. Germline V gene sequence: CDR1 SQVTM, CDR2 ANQGSEA. CDR3 in amino acids: CSVEVRGTNTEAFF. DNA for the CDR3: TGCAGCGTTGAAGTGAGGGGGACGAACACTGAAGCTTTCTTT.

Only a few counts were recorded for this clone. The chain joins TRBV6-1 to TRBJ2-7; 7 nucleotides match TRBD1. Germline V gene sequence: CDR1 MNHNS, CDR2 SASEGT. This CDR3 spans 14 amino acids. V gave up 6 bases and J gave up 2 bases; unmatched junction bases: 7. The CDR3 region is CASSRERGPYEQYF. The CDR3 region has the DNA TGTGCCAGCAGCCGAGAAAGGGGGCCCTACGAGCAGTACTTC.

The CDR3 DNA reads TGTGCCAGCAGCGACTCGGGACTAGCGGGGGGCCGGAGCTCCTACAATGAGCAGTTCTTC. Its translation: CASSDSGLAGGRSSYNEQFF. The chain combines TRBV9 with TRBJ2-1; 15 bases match TRBD2. The CDR3 has 20 residues. Looked up from germline, CDR1 is SGDLS and CDR2 is YYNGEE. With V trimmed by 3 bases and J by 0 bases, 10 bases remained unmatched.

This chain links TRBV4-3 with TRBJ2-3, with TRBD2 identical over 8 bases. V was pared by 0 bases and J by 3 bases, with 5 bases of the junction left unmatched. This CDR3 spans 16 amino acids. CDR1 is LGHNA and CDR2 is YSLEER in the germline V gene. The CDR3 nucleotides read TGCGCCAGCAGCCAAGATTCGAAGCGGGAGACAGATACGCAGTATTTT. It yields the protein CASSQDSKRETDTQYF.

The chain is built from TRBV18 and TRBJ2-7; TRBD1 matches at 8 bases. The CDR3 sequence is 14 residues long. Trimming at V came to 5 bases and at J to 7 bases, leaving 10 bases not matched to a gene. The germline CDR1 and CDR2 sequences are KGHSH and LQKENI. CDR3 coding DNA: TGTGCCAGCTCAAACGGGACAGGTACCGCAGAGCAGTACTTC. Translated, it gives CASSNGTGTAEQYF.

The gene calls are TRBV4-3 and TRBJ2-1; 7 bases are shared with TRBD2. The CDR3 totals 13 residues. J lost 12 bases, V lost 3 bases, and 8 bases had no gene match. Germline CDR1 LGHNA, CDR2 YSLEER. The CDR3 loop is CASSHGNSGGQFF. In DNA form, the CDR3 reads TGCGCCAGCAGCCATGGGAATTCGGGGGGGCAGTTCTTC.

This clone has more than one count but fewer than ten. The V and J genes are TRBV2 and TRBJ2-2; 7 bases line up with TRBD1. Germline V CDR1 and CDR2: SNHLY, FYNNEI. V shed 0 bases, J shed 1 base, and the junction held 5 bases outside the gene matches. The CDR3 is made up of 17 amino acids. The CDR3 loop reads CASSEAGQSLNTGELFF. CDR3 DNA sequence: TGTGCCAGCAGTGAAGCGGGACAGAGCTTGAACACCGGGGAGCTGTTTTTT.

The V gene is TRBV7-8, the J gene TRBJ2-5, with 9 positions matching TRBD2. CDR3 length: 16 amino acids. J gave up 2 bases and V 5 bases, and 9 bases lay outside the gene matches. CDR1 SGHVS and CDR2 FQNEAQ come from the germline V gene. The CDR3 protein is CASSESSGTSQETQYF. The DNA for the CDR3 is TGTGCCAGCAGCGAATCTAGCGGGACCTCTCAAGAGACCCAGTACTTC.

The V and J genes are TRBV28 and TRBJ1-2, with a tentative D call TRBD1 (6 bases). Trimming removed 7 bases from V and 8 bases from J, with 29 bases in between. The CDR3 is 17 amino acids. Germline V gene data show CDR1 as MDHEN and CDR2 as SYDVKM. As DNA, the CDR3 is TGTGCCAGCACCCTGGGGACGGGCGGGGGGCTTGCGTGGGGCTACACCTTC. Its translation: CASTLGTGGGLAWGYTF.

As concerns this clone: The limits of the CDR3 on the DNA are not certain, so only TCRdb's listed CDR3 is given. The rearrangement joins TRBV27 to TRBJ2-5; the listed D gene, TRBD1, was not tested against the DNA. Counting both end residues, the CDR3 totals 13 amino acids. CDR1 and CDR2 (germline): MNHEY, SMNVEV (reference sequence). This chain's CDR3 is CASSFGQGETQYF.

The chain uses TRBV7-2 and TRBJ1-1, with D maybe TRBD1 (5 bases). Trimming removed 5 bases from V and 5 bases from J, with 21 bases in between. Germline CDR1 reads SGHTA; CDR2 reads FQGNSA. The CDR3 is made up of 16 amino acids. CDR3 in DNA: TGTGCCAGCAGCCCCCGACAGCTTACTTTGGGGACTGAAGCTTTCTTT. This encodes CASSPRQLTLGTEAFF.

The chain uses TRBV30 and TRBJ2-2, with D maybe TRBD2 (6 bases). Between the trimmed V and J ends, which lost 3 bases and 0 bases, there was a span of 11 bases. CDR3 length equals 15 residues. Germline V gene data show CDR1 as GTSNPN and CDR2 as SVGIG (reference sequence). CDR3 sequence reads: CAWSREWSNTGELFF. Written as DNA, the CDR3 is TGTGCCTGGAGCCGGGAGTGGTCGAACACCGGGGAGCTGTTTTTT.

This chain connects TRBV7-2 to TRBJ1-1; 7 nucleotides agree with TRBD1. The CDR3 spans 14 residues. Germline trimming cut 6 bases from V and 1 base from J; bases unmatched to any gene: 5. CDR1 and CDR2 from the germline V gene are SGHTA and FQGNSA. This CDR3 is CASSRTGQNTEAFF. The CDR3, as DNA: TGTGCCAGCAGTCGGACAGGCCAGAACACTGAAGCTTTCTTT.

In this sample, this clone turned up a few times. The chain combines TRBV7-2 with TRBJ2-5, with 8 bases that match TRBD2. The length of the CDR3 is 16 residues. The V segment lost 2 bases and the J segment 2 bases; nucleotides outside the gene matches: 7. Germline CDR1 SGHTA, CDR2 FQGNSA. Here the CDR3 DNA reads TGTGCCAGCAGCTTATCCGCGGGGGGCGGTCAAGAGACCCAGTACTTC. Amino acid sequence: CASSLSAGGGQETQYF.

The chain uses TRBV10-3 and TRBJ1-2, with D unresolved. In germline, CDR1 is ENHRY, CDR2 SYGVKD. The CDR3 has 12 residues. V was pared by 3 bases and J by 1 base, with 3 bases between. CDR3 bases: TGTGCCATCAGTGACAATAACTATGGCTACACCTTC. Its translation is CAISDNNYGYTF.

This clone showed up just once. The chain combines TRBV5-4 with TRBJ1-2; D is perhaps TRBD1 (5 bases). The CDR3 contains 15 residues. The ends were cut back, 1 base at V and 8 bases at J, with 18 bases in the middle. Germline loops: CDR1 SGHNT, CDR2 YYREEE (reference sequence). In DNA form, the CDR3 reads TGTGCCAGCAGCTTGATCGCAGGGCCCAAAGGGGGCTACACCTTC. This translates into CASSLIAGPKGGYTF.

This clone came up a few times. Here the CDR3 DNA reads TGTGCCAGCAGCTTAAGGGACAGACTATCCAACACTGAAGCTTTCTTT. It encodes CASSLRDRLSNTEAFF. The chain employs TRBV7-8 and TRBJ1-1, with 7 bases that match TRBD1. The CDR3 totals 16 residues. The V gene's germline CDR1 is SGHVS and CDR2 FQNEAQ. V was pared by 2 bases and J by 2 bases, with 8 bases of the junction left unmatched.

The chain couples TRBV13 to TRBJ1-1; TRBD1 agrees at 7 bases. This CDR3 region has 14 residues. The J segment lost 3 bases and the V segment lost 2 bases, leaving 3 bases of the junction unmatched. The germline V gene encodes CDR1 PRHDT and CDR2 FYEKMQ (reference sequence). CDR3 nucleotides: TGTGCCAGCAGCTTACAGGGGGTTGACACTGAAGCTTTCTTT. As protein: CASSLQGVDTEAFF.

The gene calls are TRBV9 and TRBJ2-3; D call uncertain. The V end was cut by 4 bases, the J end by 6 bases, with 24 bases between. CDR1 and CDR2 from the germline V gene are SGDLS and YYNGEE. The CDR3 covers 17 residues. The CDR3 nucleotides are TGTGCCAGCAGCCCCCAGCTCGGGTTCCTTTCATCGGATACGCAGTATTTT. Translated, it gives CASSPQLGFLSSDTQYF.

J is TRBJ2-5 and V is TRBV7-2, with 7 bases lining up with TRBD1. This CDR3 spans 15 amino acids. V lost 1 base, J lost 4 bases, and 6 bases stayed unmatched. Germline-derived CDR1 and CDR2 are SGHTA and FQGNSA. The chain's CDR3 is CASSLETGLGETQYF. The DNA for the CDR3 is TGTGCCAGCAGCTTAGAGACAGGGTTAGGAGAGACCCAGTACTTC. Together with reference TRBV7-2 and TRBJ2-5, the CDR3 gives the full variable domain: GAGVSQSPSNKVTEKGKDVELRCDPISGHTALYWYRQSLGQGLEFLIYFQGNSAPDKSGLPSDRFSAERTGGSVSTLTIQRTQQEDSAVYLCASSLETGLGETQYFGPGTRLLVL.

The rearrangement joins TRBV10-3 to TRBJ1-4; a weak D match, TRBD1 (6 bases). CDR1 and CDR2 (germline): ENHRY, SYGVKD. The CDR3 has 14 amino acids. V was trimmed by 5 bases and J by 0 bases, leaving 7 bases between them. The CDR3 region has the DNA TGTGCCATCAGTCCAGGGGCAACTAATGAAAAACTGTTTTTT. This sequence encodes CAISPGATNEKLFF.